The 21 T cell receptor beta chains listed next were all sequenced from one sample in a study of T cell clonotyping in hematopoietic cell transplantation. The data were produced by immunoSEQ multiplex PCR, yet TCRdb's version contains in-frame clones alone and is incomplete. The sample consists of 7,500 to 9,500 clones, 70% to 90% of them appearing once. Sequencing used PBMCs, obtained 180 days after allogeneic stem cell transplant. The source of these receptors is a female patient in her 30s who had an allogeneic stem cell transplant, so the T cells may come from the graft donor. Some clones in this sample may be carry-over from other donors' samples.

This rearrangement joins TRBV6-5 to TRBJ1-2; TRBD1 aligns across 8 bases. V trimming: 6 bases; J trimming: 6 bases; junction bases outside the gene matches: 6. The CDR3 consists of 13 residues. Germline values: CDR1 MNHEY, CDR2 SVGAGI. The CDR3 reads CASRQDRAHGYTF. Here the CDR3 DNA reads TGTGCCAGCAGACAGGACAGGGCCCATGGCTACACCTTC.

This clone was seen a few times. V and J are TRBV28 and TRBJ1-2, with D uncertain. From germline, CDR1 is MDHEN and CDR2 SYDVKM. V dropped 6 bases and J dropped 4 bases, with 18 bases sitting between them. The CDR3 is 15 residues long. This chain's CDR3 is CASSRPHESLYGYTF. The CDR3 bases are TGTGCCAGCAGCCGACCACATGAATCCCTCTATGGCTACACCTTC.

The CDR3: CASSRGNTEAFF. The CDR3 DNA follows: TGCGCCAGCAGCAGAGGGAATACTGAAGCTTTCTTT. The chain combines TRBV4-3 with TRBJ1-1; D remains ambiguous. The ends were cut back, 5 bases at V and 5 bases at J, with 9 bases in the middle. The germline CDR1 and CDR2 sequences are LGHNA and YSLEER. The CDR3 is 12 residues long.

The chain combines TRBV5-1 with TRBJ2-7, with a tentative D call TRBD1 (6 bases). V was pared by 5 bases and J by 5 bases, with 14 bases between. CDR3 length: 13 amino acids. CDR1 SGHRS and CDR2 YFSETQ come from the germline V gene. CDR3 amino acids: CASRSQQGHEQYF. The DNA of the CDR3 is TGCGCCAGCAGGAGCCAACAGGGCCACGAGCAGTACTTC.

The chain is built from TRBV30 and TRBJ2-1; D is undetermined. Germline CDR1 and CDR2: GTSNPN and SVGIG (reference sequence). The CDR3 sequence is 21 residues long. Trimming took off 0 bases at V and 8 bases at J, with 35 bases between the two ends. The DNA of the CDR3 is TGTGCCTGGAGTGTAAAAGAAGGGCAGCCCCAGGAGAAGGTCTACCGCTATGAGCAGTTCTTC. It is translated as CAWSVKEGQPQEKVYRYEQFF.

The V and J genes are TRBV2 and TRBJ2-1, with a possible D match to TRBD2 (6 bases). Trimming cost V 6 bases and J 8 bases, with 8 bases left between them. Germline V gene sequence: CDR1 SNHLY, CDR2 FYNNEI. The CDR3 is made up of 11 amino acids. Here the CDR3 reads CASSTSYEQFF. The CDR3 nucleotides read TGTGCCAGCAGCACTAGCTATGAGCAGTTCTTC. Full variable domain (rest looked up from reference TRBV2 and TRBJ2-1): EPEVTQTPSHQVTQMGQEVILRCVPISNHLYFYWYRQILGQKVEFLVSFYNNEISEKSEIFDDQFSVERPDGSNFTLKIRSTKLEDSAMYFCASSTSYEQFFGPGTRLTVL.

V gene TRBV7-6 combines with J gene TRBJ2-7; tentatively, D is TRBD1 (5 bases). The CDR3 sequence is 13 residues long. V shed 2 bases and J shed 4 bases, with 9 bases lying between them. Per the germline V gene, CDR1 is SGHVS and CDR2 is FNYEAQ. CDR3 DNA: TGTGCCAGCAGCTTACAGGGCATATACGAGCAGTACTTC. Its translation is CASSLQGIYEQYF.

This clone came up once. The chain uses TRBV5-4 and TRBJ1-2; no clear D. V lost 4 bases and J lost 4, with 14 bases in between. CDR1 is SGHNT, CDR2 YYREEE, per germline (reference sequence). This CDR3 region has 14 residues. CDR3: CASSRAGVPYGYTF. The CDR3 DNA follows: TGTGCCAGCAGCCGGGCCGGCGTACCCTATGGCTACACCTTC.

This clone occurred once. The J gene is TRBJ2-1, the V gene TRBV30, with D maybe TRBD2 (6 bases). CDR3 length: 17 residues. Germline CDR1 is GTSNPN and CDR2 is SVGIG (reference sequence). V was cut by 2 bases and J by 7 bases, with 24 bases left in between. CDR3 residues: CAWSNGPTSGGINEQFF. The CDR3 bases are TGTGCCTGGAGTAACGGGCCGACTAGTGGCGGTATTAATGAGCAGTTCTTC.

The rearrangement joins TRBV6-5 to TRBJ1-1; 8 bases map to TRBD1. Germline assignment: CDR1 MNHEY and CDR2 SVGAGI. Losses at the gene ends were 8 bases for V and 11 bases for J; bases not matched to a gene: 16. The CDR3 length is 14 residues. CDR3 sequence: CASQTGVVGGGAFF. The CDR3 bases are TGTGCCAGCCAGACAGGGGTCGTGGGTGGCGGGGCTTTCTTT.

The rearrangement joins TRBV4-3 to TRBJ1-1; D is unclear. V was clipped by 5 bases and J by 6 bases, with 13 bases between them. Germline CDR1 reads LGHNA; CDR2 reads YSLEER. This CDR3 comprises 13 residues. In DNA, the CDR3 is TGCGCCAGCAGCTCCCTGGCCTCGGCTGAAGCTTTCTTT. Protein sequence: CASSSLASAEAFF.

V usage is TRBV6-6 and J usage is TRBJ2-7, with 7 bases that match TRBD2. The CDR3 has 15 amino acids. V shed 5 bases, J shed 3 bases, and the junction held 10 bases outside the gene matches. Germline assignment: CDR1 MNHNY and CDR2 SVGAGI (reference sequence). CDR3 protein: CASSNGSGARYEQYF. In DNA, the CDR3 is TGTGCCAGCAGTAACGGGAGCGGGGCTCGCTACGAGCAGTACTTC.

The V and J genes are TRBV5-1 and TRBJ1-3, with D possibly matching TRBD1 (6 bases). Germline V gives CDR1 SGHRS, CDR2 YFSETQ. V gave up 4 bases and J gave up 2 bases, with 13 bases separating them. The CDR3 contains 15 residues. CDR3 loop: CASSGTDSPGNTIYF. The CDR3 bases are TGCGCCAGCAGCGGAACGGACAGTCCTGGAAACACCATATATTTT.

The chain carries TRBV5-1 and TRBJ1-2, with 9 bases identical to TRBD1. Per germline, CDR1 SGHRS and CDR2 YFSETQ. The CDR3 contains 16 residues. V dropped 6 bases and J dropped 5; count of bases not matched to a gene: 14. CDR3 sequence reads: CASTQDRGMVGYGYTF. CDR3 bases: TGCGCCAGCACCCAGGACAGGGGCATGGTGGGGTATGGCTACACCTTC.

The rearrangement links TRBV2 to TRBJ2-5; 8 nucleotides line up with TRBD2. This CDR3 has 15 amino acids. Germline CDR1 reads SNHLY; CDR2 reads FYNNEI. Trimming took 8 bases from V and 0 from J; bases not matched to a gene: 8. The chain's CDR3 is CASQRQRGYQETQYF. Here the CDR3 DNA reads TGTGCCAGCCAGCGGCAGCGGGGGTACCAAGAGACCCAGTACTTC.

The chain uses TRBV5-6 and TRBJ2-3; maybe TRBD1 (5 bases). Germline V CDR1 and CDR2: SGHDT, YYEEEE. This CDR3 spans 13 amino acids. V was shortened by 4 bases and J by 2 bases, with 8 bases between the two germline ends. The DNA of the CDR3 is TGTGCCAGCAGCCGACAGTACACAGATACGCAGTATTTT. This encodes CASSRQYTDTQYF.

The rearrangement uses TRBV28 and TRBJ2-7; no definite D call. Germline CDR1 is MDHEN and CDR2 is SYDVKM. The CDR3 length is 11 residues. V dropped 7 bases and J dropped 1 base, with 5 bases sitting between them. The CDR3 bases are TGTGCCAGCAAGCGATCCTACGAGCAGTACTTC. Amino acid sequence: CASKRSYEQYF.

The chain is built from TRBV7-2 and TRBJ2-7; 9 positions agree with TRBD1. The germline CDR1 and CDR2 sequences are SGHTA and FQGNSA. The V gene end was trimmed by 2 bases and the J gene end by 3 bases; junction bases not matched to a gene: 5. This CDR3 region has 15 residues. CDR3 loop: CASSLFRGQGYEQYF. CDR3 sequence (DNA): TGTGCCAGCAGCTTATTCCGGGGACAGGGCTACGAGCAGTACTTC.

The chain links TRBV7-8 to TRBJ1-5; D not certain. V lost 3 bases, J lost 4 bases, and 16 bases lay in between. CDR1 is SGHVS and CDR2 is FQNEAQ in the germline V gene. CDR3 length: 16 amino acids. CDR3 in DNA: TGTGCCAGCAGCTTTATCGCAGAGACACTGAATCAGCCCCAGCATTTT. Residues: CASSFIAETLNQPQHF.

The chain couples TRBV6-5 to TRBJ2-6; D is ambiguous. This CDR3 comprises 14 residues. V lost 8 bases and J 0 bases, leaving 8 bases between the germline ends. CDR1 and CDR2 (germline): MNHEY, SVGAGI. For the CDR3, the DNA is TGTGCCAGCTGCGAGAGCTCTGGGGCCAACGTCCTGACTTTC. Translated: CASCESSGANVLTF.

This clone was counted between two and nine times. The chain recombines TRBV30 with TRBJ1-2, with 7 bases lining up with TRBD1. CDR3 length equals 13 residues. V shed 8 bases, J shed 1 base, and the junction held 7 bases outside the gene matches. Germline V gives CDR1 GTSNPN, CDR2 SVGIG (reference sequence). The CDR3 nucleotides are TGTGCCAGAAAGGGACAGCTTAACTATGGCTACACCTTC. Protein: CARKGQLNYGYTF.